Below are 29 T cell receptor beta chains sequenced from a single sample in a study of cytomegalovirus exposure and HLA in healthy donors. The PCR made use of 60 Vbeta and 13 Jbeta primers. Produced via immunoSEQ multiplex PCR; TCRdb's table is partial and in-frame only. The table records approximately 150,000 clones, approximately 80% of them present only once. The sample consisted of PBMCs. Every receptor here comes from a woman aged 55-70 years in good health and CMV-seropositive.

The chain has TRBV27 and TRBJ2-1, with D uncertain. The CDR3 spans 13 residues. Germline-derived CDR1 and CDR2 are MNHEY and SMNVEV (reference sequence). The V and J ends lost 0 bases and 5 bases respectively, with 5 bases between them. CDR3: CASSLSRNNEQFF. The CDR3 DNA is TGTGCCAGCAGTTTATCCAGGAACAATGAGCAGTTCTTC.

The chain is built from TRBV6-5 and TRBJ1-1, with 7 bases identical to TRBD1. There are 14 residues in the CDR3. Germline loops: CDR1 MNHEY, CDR2 SVGAGI. Trimming cost V 6 bases and J 1 base; bases outside gene matches: 5. The CDR3 is CASRGWTGNTEAFF. In nucleotides, the CDR3 is TGTGCCAGCAGGGGATGGACAGGGAACACTGAAGCTTTCTTT.

The chain is built from TRBV6-1 and TRBJ2-7, with D unclear. The CDR3 length is 11 residues. CDR1 and CDR2 (germline): MNHNS, SASEGT. The V end was cut by 5 bases, the J end by 6 bases, with 8 bases between. This CDR3 reads CASSSRSEQYF. CDR3 sequence (DNA): TGTGCCAGCAGTTCCAGGTCCGAGCAGTACTTC.

The rearrangement links TRBV2 to TRBJ1-3, with 9 bases lining up with TRBD1. V gave up 6 bases and J gave up 10 bases; unmatched junction bases: 7. Germline V lookup: CDR1 SNHLY, CDR2 FYNNEI. This CDR3 region has 13 residues. The CDR3 sequence is CASRGPGTGTIYF. The DNA for the CDR3 is TGTGCCAGCAGAGGTCCCGGGACAGGGACCATATATTTT.

Written as DNA, the CDR3 is TGTGCCAGCAGCTCCCTTGGCGGGACAGGTGGTGGCACCATATATTTT. As protein: CASSSLGGTGGGTIYF. The V and J genes are TRBV7-2 and TRBJ1-3, with 8 bases fitting TRBD1. Germline V gene data show CDR1 as SGHTA and CDR2 as FQGNSA. V was clipped by 4 bases and J by 9 bases; unmatched bases: 14. The CDR3 runs to 16 residues.

The chain uses TRBV29-1 and TRBJ1-5; the match to TRBD1 covers 9 bases. In germline, CDR1 is SQVTM, CDR2 ANQGSEA. The ends lost 0 bases at V and 6 bases at J; junction bases unmatched: 9. The CDR3 length is 16 residues. The CDR3 protein is CSVEELGQGRSQPQHF. The CDR3 DNA reads TGCAGCGTTGAAGAGTTGGGACAGGGAAGAAGTCAGCCCCAGCATTTT.

The chain recombines TRBV2 with TRBJ2-1; 8 nucleotides align to TRBD1. The V gene's germline CDR1 is SNHLY and CDR2 FYNNEI. Trimming cost V 5 bases and J 5 bases; bases outside gene matches: 8. This CDR3 comprises 15 residues. CDR3 DNA: TGTGCCAGCAGTTCTCCGGACAGGGTCAACAATGAGCAGTTCTTC. The encoded protein is CASSSPDRVNNEQFF.

This rearrangement joins TRBV6-5 to TRBJ2-1, with 11 bases matching TRBD2. V gave up 6 bases and J gave up 5 bases; unmatched junction bases: 3. From germline, CDR1 is MNHEY and CDR2 SVGAGI. The CDR3 consists of 14 residues. CDR3 region: CASSTGLADNEQFF. The CDR3 DNA reads TGTGCCAGCAGCACGGGACTAGCGGACAATGAGCAGTTCTTC.

The chain recombines TRBV10-3 with TRBJ2-7, with D possibly being TRBD1 (6 bases). In germline, CDR1 is ENHRY, CDR2 SYGVKD. This CDR3 is built from 17 residues. Trimming left V 0 bases short and J 7 bases short, with 22 bases between. Written as DNA, the CDR3 is TGTGCCATCAGTGAGTCGGGTCTCCAGGGGCGCGCTTGGGAGCAGTACTTC. Residues: CAISESGLQGRAWEQYF.

This chain connects TRBV18 to TRBJ2-6; the D gene is possibly TRBD2 (5 bases). With 5 bases removed from V and 2 bases from J, the gap between germline ends came to 13 bases. The CDR3 has 16 residues. Germline CDR1 is KGHSH and CDR2 is LQKENI. CDR3 region: CASSFDYGTGANVLTF. CDR3 sequence (DNA): TGTGCCAGCTCATTCGATTACGGGACTGGGGCCAACGTCCTGACTTTC.

This clone has just one count. The chain employs TRBV11-1 and TRBJ1-5, with D tentatively TRBD1 (5 bases). Germline V gene sequence: CDR1 SGHAT, CDR2 FQDESV (reference sequence). This CDR3 contains 14 residues. V dropped 8 bases and J dropped 4 bases, with 15 bases sitting between them. The DNA for the CDR3 is TGTGCCAGCCCGCCAGGGTGCTATAATCAGCCCCAGCATTTT. Protein: CASPPGCYNQPQHF.

The chain carries TRBV29-1 and TRBJ2-7, with unresolved D. The CDR3 extends over 12 amino acids. CDR1 and CDR2 (germline): SQVTM, ANQGSEA. Trimming cost V 0 bases and J 6 bases, with 9 bases left between them. CDR3 nucleotides: TGCAGCGTTGAAGAAGTCTCTACCGAGCAGTACTTC. Protein: CSVEEVSTEQYF.

V usage is TRBV9 and J usage is TRBJ2-3, with 9 bases identical to TRBD2. J lost 6 bases, V lost 2 bases, and 1 base had no gene match. CDR1 and CDR2 from the germline V gene are SGDLS and YYNGEE. The CDR3 has 13 residues. The CDR3: CASSVSGRDTQYF. The CDR3 nucleotides read TGTGCCAGCAGCGTGAGCGGGAGGGATACGCAGTATTTT.

This clone was detected only once. The V and J genes are TRBV7-9 and TRBJ2-7; D is uncertain. V shed 4 bases and J shed 2 bases, with 9 bases lying between them. The V gene's germline CDR1 is SEHNR and CDR2 FQNEAQ (reference sequence). The CDR3 extends over 13 amino acids. The CDR3 protein is CASSSRHTYEQYF. CDR3 DNA sequence: TGTGCCAGCAGCTCCAGACACACCTACGAGCAGTACTTC.

The rearrangement links TRBV18 to TRBJ1-5, with TRBD1 identical over 9 bases. This CDR3 region has 15 residues. With V trimmed by 3 bases and J by 6 bases, 6 bases remained unmatched. CDR1 is KGHSH and CDR2 is LQKENI in the germline V gene. CDR3 nucleotides: TGTGCCAGCTCACCGCCGGGACAGGGCCGTCAGCCCCAGCATTTT. This encodes CASSPPGQGRQPQHF. The entire variable domain, with the rest obtained from reference TRBV18 and TRBJ1-5, is as follows: NAGVMQNPRHLVRRRGQEARLRCSPMKGHSHVYWYRQLPEEGLKFMVYLQKENIIDESGMPKERFSAEFPKEGPSILRIQQVVRGDSAAYFCASSPPGQGRQPQHFGDGTRLSIL.

The J gene is TRBJ2-5, the V gene TRBV7-9; the D is unclear. V lost 1 base and J lost 2, with 5 bases in between. CDR1 is SEHNR and CDR2 is FQNEAQ in the germline V gene (reference sequence). This CDR3 is 13 amino acids long. The CDR3 DNA sequence: TGTGCCAGCAGCTTAGTACAGCAAGAGACCCAGTACTTC. Translating it yields CASSLVQQETQYF.

The chain joins TRBV18 to TRBJ2-5, with D possibly TRBD1 on 5 matching bases. The length of the CDR3 is 15 residues. Per the germline V gene, CDR1 is KGHSH and CDR2 is LQKENI. V lost 4 bases and J 5 bases, leaving 17 bases between the germline ends. CDR3 sequence reads: CASSRAAGGAETQYF. The CDR3 bases are TGTGCCAGCTCACGAGCCGCCGGTGGGGCTGAGACCCAGTACTTC.

J is TRBJ2-1 and V is TRBV5-1; possible D gene TRBD1, 6 bases. V lost 2 bases and J 6 bases, leaving 15 bases between the germline ends. Germline CDR1 reads SGHRS; CDR2 reads YFSETQ. The CDR3 extends over 15 amino acids. CDR3 residues: CASSLKTGGTNEQFF. The CDR3 nucleotides read TGCGCCAGCAGCTTAAAGACAGGAGGTACCAATGAGCAGTTCTTC.

This clone appeared once. The chain uses TRBV2 and TRBJ1-3, with D tentatively TRBD1 (5 bases). This CDR3 contains 16 residues. Germline values: CDR1 SNHLY, CDR2 FYNNEI. V shed 1 base and J shed 1 base, with 11 bases lying between them. CDR3 residues: CASSEVRRGSGNTIYF. As DNA, the CDR3 is TGTGCCAGCAGTGAAGTAAGAAGGGGTTCTGGAAACACCATATATTTT.

The V gene is TRBV29-1, the J gene TRBJ2-7, with a tentative D call TRBD1 (6 bases). The CDR3 runs 12 residues. V gave up 6 bases and J gave up 1 base, with 10 bases separating them. Germline V lookup: CDR1 SQVTM, CDR2 ANQGSEA. CDR3 DNA: TGCAGCGTCAAGGACAGTTCCTACGAGCAGTACTTC. This gives the protein CSVKDSSYEQYF.

This chain connects TRBV5-6 to TRBJ2-6, with 7 bases identical to TRBD1. Per germline, CDR1 SGHDT and CDR2 YYEEEE. The CDR3 totals 18 residues. V shed 4 bases and J 4 bases; nucleotides not matched to a gene: 14. CDR3 sequence reads: CASSAPGQPKAGANVLTF. Written as DNA, the CDR3 is TGTGCCAGCAGCGCACCGGGACAGCCAAAAGCCGGGGCCAACGTCCTGACTTTC.

There are a few counts of this clone. The rearrangement uses TRBV5-6 and TRBJ2-2; possibly TRBD1 for D (6 bases). The germline V and J ends were trimmed by 3 bases and 6 bases, with 12 bases remaining between them. The CDR3 has 14 residues. Looked up from germline, CDR1 is SGHDT and CDR2 is YYEEEE. The CDR3 reads CASSWGRKAGELFF. As DNA, the CDR3 is TGTGCCAGCAGCTGGGGGCGAAAGGCCGGGGAGCTGTTTTTT.

The chain couples TRBV18 to TRBJ1-2; D may be TRBD1 (5 bases). The CDR3 has 13 residues. V was cut by 1 base and J by 3 bases, with 6 bases left in between. Germline V lookup: CDR1 KGHSH, CDR2 LQKENI. CDR3 sequence reads: CASSPRGDYGYTF. The CDR3 DNA is TGTGCCAGCTCACCACGGGGGGACTATGGCTACACCTTC.

The V gene is TRBV23-1, the J gene TRBJ2-7; D ambiguous. TRBV23-1 is identified as an open reading frame with a role that is uncertain. This CDR3 has 12 amino acids. The V end lost 5 bases, the J end lost 0 bases, and 5 bases lay between the germline ends. CDR3 sequence: CASSEISYEQYF. The CDR3 nucleotides are TGCGCCAGCAGTGAGATCTCCTACGAGCAGTACTTC.

The rearrangement joins TRBV18 to TRBJ2-4, with D tentatively TRBD1 (6 bases). CDR3 length: 16 amino acids. The germline V gene encodes CDR1 KGHSH and CDR2 LQKENI. With 4 bases removed from V and 2 bases from J, the gap between germline ends came to 15 bases. The DNA of the CDR3 is TGTGCCAGCTCACACAGGGAAGGCGGTACCAAAAACATTCAGTACTTC. Its protein is CASSHREGGTKNIQYF.

In its sample, this clone was seen once. The V call is TRBV19, the J call TRBJ2-1; 12 bases match TRBD2. This CDR3 has 16 residues. V gave up 2 bases and J gave up 4 bases; unmatched junction bases: 3. Germline CDR1 is LNHDA and CDR2 is SQIVND (reference sequence). The CDR3 nucleotides are TGTGCCAGTAGTATACTAGCGGGAGGGTCTTACAATGAGCAGTTCTTC. Translating it yields CASSILAGGSYNEQFF. Using reference TRBV19 and TRBJ2-1 for the parts outside the CDR3, the full variable domain is DGGITQSPKYLFRKEGQNVTLSCEQNLNHDAMYWYRQDPGQGLRLIYYSQIVNDFQKGDIAEGYSVSREKKESFPLTVTSAQKNPTAFYLCASSILAGGSYNEQFFGPGTRLTVL.

The chain recombines TRBV28 with TRBJ1-5; no definite D call. The CDR3 has 14 residues. Germline V gene data show CDR1 as MDHEN and CDR2 as SYDVKM. Trimming pared 6 bases from V and 0 bases from J, leaving 9 bases between. The CDR3 region is CASRLAGSNQPQHF. The CDR3, as DNA: TGTGCCAGCAGGCTTGCGGGTAGCAATCAGCCCCAGCATTTT.

The V call is TRBV27, the J call TRBJ2-3, with D possibly being TRBD2 (5 bases). CDR1 and CDR2 from the germline V gene are MNHEY and SMNVEV (reference sequence). The V end was cut by 3 bases, the J end by 5 bases, with 6 bases between. The CDR3 is 12 amino acids. The DNA for the CDR3 is TGTGCCAGCAGTTTTGCGGGAGATACGCAGTATTTT. Its translation: CASSFAGDTQYF.

This clone has more than one count but fewer than ten. The V gene is TRBV19, the J gene TRBJ1-1; 8 bases are shared with TRBD1. The CDR3 extends over 15 amino acids. V lost 7 bases, J lost 5 bases, and 12 bases stayed unmatched. CDR1 LNHDA and CDR2 SQIVND come from the germline V gene (reference sequence). CDR3 in DNA: TGTGCCAGTACCCCTCGGCAGGGGGCGCGGACTGAAGCTTTCTTT. Its protein is CASTPRQGARTEAFF.